This paragraph reports one TCR beta chain. Its antigen remains unknown. Use of 60 Vbeta and 13 Jbeta primers characterized the PCR. Repertoires were generated with immunoSEQ multiplex PCR, while TCRdb's copy carries only in-frame clones and drops some. The table includes about 110,000 clones, roughly 67% detected once. This sample stems from a study of cytomegalovirus exposure and HLA in healthy donors. Study-level points and caveats: The CMV antigen specificity of a few CMV-associated chains was confirmed through in vitro analysis. The sole available immune exposure information was CMV serostatus.

The TCR was taken from a man aged 35 to 55 in good health and CMV-seronegative. Specimen: PBMCs.

CDR3 DNA: TGTGCCAGCACCCCGGGGGGCAATCAGCCCCAGCATTTT. It translates to CASTPGGNQPQHF. V usage is TRBV28 and J usage is TRBJ1-5; D is possibly TRBD1 (5 bases). Germline lookup yields CDR1 MDHEN and CDR2 SYDVKM. The CDR3 runs to 13 residues. Trimming cost V 7 bases and J 2 bases, with 9 bases left between them.